The table lists the clone carrying this T cell receptor (beta chain) with many counts. As yet, its antigen is unknown. Germline-derived CDR1 and CDR2 are SGDLS and YYNGEE. V was shortened by 4 bases and J by 2 bases, with 15 bases between the two germline ends. This CDR3 is built from 15 residues. A quantitative 5'-RACE method, one with molecular barcodes, was used to make TCR beta libraries. From the 5' RACE reads, TCRdb called clonotypes with MiXCR, one entry per CDR3 protein. The sample lists approximately 38,000 distinct CDR3 sequences; around 2.9% were seen once. The sample belongs to a study of CD8 T cells in ankylosing spondylitis. Broader study findings: Made up of under 10 highly homologous variants, a TCR beta motif appeared characteristic of ankylosing spondylitis blood. Previous work reported some of these motif variants in the synovial fluid and blood of reactive arthritis.

Sequenced input: blood, either unsorted or a sorted T cell fraction (not recorded which). This rearrangement joins TRBV9 to TRBJ1-1, with a possible D match to TRBD1 (6 bases). The clonotype was recovered from a male donor with ankylosing spondylitis or in good health (not recorded which). CDR3 in DNA: TGTGCCAGCAGCACCGGACAGCCTACAAACACTGAAGCTTTCTTT. It encodes CASSTGQPTNTEAFF.